Presented here are 26 T cell receptor beta chains from one specimen sequenced in a study of tumor and adjacent non-tumor tissue in lung cancer. The library came from three nested PCR rounds adapted from ARM-PCR protocols. TCRdb called the multiplex PCR reads again in MiXCR, with one record for every CDR3 protein. Here the sample spans approximately 79,000 distinct CDR3 sequences, around 70% being singletons. No cell sorting was done before RNA was extracted from the tissue. Sequenced: lung tumor tissue. These receptors came from a woman aged 40 to 50 with non-small cell lung cancer.

This chain connects TRBV5-6 to TRBJ1-1; D is ambiguous. This CDR3 spans 14 amino acids. Germline V gene data show CDR1 as SGHDT and CDR2 as YYEEEE. In DNA, the CDR3 is TGTGTCAACAGCTTGGGGAAGATGAACACTGAAGCTTTCTTT. The encoded protein is CVNSLGKMNTEAFF.

The chain combines TRBV11-2 with TRBJ2-1; tentative D call: TRBD2 (6 bases). Germline loops: CDR1 SGHAT, CDR2 FQNNGV. Trimming removed 8 bases from V and 8 bases from J, with 25 bases in between. This CDR3 contains 16 residues. CDR3 nucleotides: TGTGCCAGCTGCAAGACACTAGCTATACTGTACGATGAGCAGTTCTTC. It yields the protein CASCKTLAILYDEQFF.

A note on this clonotype: A clone one base away is much larger, so this may be a read error. The chain employs TRBV30 and TRBJ1-2; D is ambiguous. The CDR3 runs 13 residues. The V end was cut by 2 bases, the J end by 2 bases, with 9 bases between. Germline CDR1 GTSNPN, CDR2 SVGIG (reference sequence). The CDR3 sequence: CAWSRVENYGYTF. The CDR3 nucleotides are TGTGCCTGGAGTCGGGTGGAAAACTATGGCTACACCTTC.

This clonotype has just a few counts. J is TRBJ2-7 and V is TRBV28; 7 bases align to TRBD1. The CDR3 runs to 19 residues. Germline assignment: CDR1 MDHEN and CDR2 SYDVKM. Trimming at V came to 5 bases and at J to 6 bases, leaving 25 bases not matched to a gene. CDR3 in DNA: TGTGCCAGCAGTCCCACCCGTATTAGTGGGACAGTTCGCATGGGCGAGCAGTACTTC. Residues: CASSPTRISGTVRMGEQYF.

For this clonotype: A read error is likely, as this CDR3 ends without the conserved phenylalanine or tryptophan. V gene TRBV11-2 combines with J gene TRBJ2-7; D not certain. CDR3 length: 12 amino acids. The germline V gene encodes CDR1 SGHAT and CDR2 FQNNGV. CDR3 protein: CPSSLEVVRQYL. The CDR3, as DNA: TGTCCCAGCAGCTTAGAGGTGGTCAGGCAGTACTTG.

This clonotype showed up many times. This chain connects TRBV25-1 to TRBJ1-6; D call uncertain. From germline, CDR1 is MGHDK and CDR2 SYGVNS. V was trimmed by 1 base and J by 8 bases, leaving 3 bases between them. The CDR3 totals 12 residues. The CDR3 loop reads CASSESYSPLHF. As DNA, the CDR3 is TGTGCCAGCAGTGAATCCTATTCACCCCTCCACTTT.

The chain is built from TRBV4-2 and TRBJ2-1; unclear D gene. Germline CDR1 LGHNA, CDR2 YNFKEQ. The CDR3 covers 14 residues. The germline V and J ends were trimmed by 11 bases and 4 bases, with 18 bases remaining between them. CDR3 sequence (DNA): TGTGCCGGCCGCGATGAAGGCCTTTACAATGAGCAGTTCTTC. This sequence encodes CAGRDEGLYNEQFF.

A note on this clonotype: Since no conserved phenylalanine or tryptophan closes the CDR3, a read error is the likely cause. Because the CDR3's place on the DNA is in doubt, the DNA is left out and the CDR3 is given as listed by TCRdb. J is TRBJ1-4 and V is TRBV6-5. The germline CDR1 and CDR2 sequences are MNHEY and SVGAGI. The CDR3 spans 14 amino acids, including both terminal residues. This chain's CDR3 is CASRPTRTHEELFC.

This clonotype was observed at least ten times. The chain has TRBV28 and TRBJ2-7, with 8 bases aligning to TRBD2. The trim removed 6 bases at V and 3 bases at J, leaving 13 bases unmatched. CDR1 and CDR2 from the germline V gene are MDHEN and SYDVKM. The CDR3 is 16 residues long. CDR3 sequence (DNA): TGTGCCAGCAGCACCCCCACCGGGACTAGTATCTACGAGCAGTACTTC. As protein: CASSTPTGTSIYEQYF.

A word on this clonotype: Its ends do not fully match the called genes, so a read error is possible. V is TRBV12-3 or TRBV12-4 and J is TRBJ1-1; D is ambiguous. CDR3 size: 13 residues. CDR3 sequence reads: CTSSFYKNTEVFF. The DNA of the CDR3 is TGTACCAGCAGTTTCTACAAGAACACTGAAGTTTTCTTT.

About this clonotype itself: A read error may produce the germline difference seen at one junction end. The V and J genes are TRBV11-3 and TRBJ1-3; no clear D gene. This CDR3 comprises 13 residues. In germline, CDR1 is SGHNT, CDR2 YENEEA. The DNA for the CDR3 is TGTGCCAGCAGCTTAGATCCCAGTGGCAACATATTTTTT. Amino acids: CASSLDPSGNIFF.

The V call is TRBV11-2, the J call TRBJ2-3; a weak D match, TRBD2 (6 bases). Germline V gives CDR1 SGHAT, CDR2 FQNNGV. The CDR3 loop spans 14 amino acids. DNA of the CDR3: TGTGTCAACAGTGCTAGCGCTGTCACAGATACGCAGTATTTT. Translation gives CVNSASAVTDTQYF.

In regard to this clonotype: Sequence at one end of the junction differs from germline and may be a read error. This chain joins TRBV4-1 and TRBJ1-1; D might be TRBD1 (5 bases). The CDR3 has 12 amino acids. The germline V gene has CDR1 MGHRA and CDR2 YSYEKL. DNA for the CDR3: TGCGCCAGCAGCCGGTGGGGCACTGAAGCCTTCTTT. Translated: CASSRWGTEAFF.

The rearrangement joins TRBV6-5 to TRBJ2-7, with D perhaps assigned TRBD1 or TRBD2 (5 bases each). Germline CDR1 MNHEY, CDR2 SVGAGI. The CDR3 covers 14 residues. Deletions cut 7 bases from V and 5 bases from J, with 18 bases between. In DNA, the CDR3 is TGTGCCAGCACCGTATCGGGACCAAGTGACGAGCAGTACTTC. Translation: CASTVSGPSDEQYF.

The rearrangement joins TRBV6-5 to TRBJ1-1; tentative D call: TRBD1 (6 bases). From germline, CDR1 is MNHEY and CDR2 SVGAGI. The CDR3 runs 17 residues. The CDR3 reads CTGSSPNPTGCGTEAFF. For the CDR3, the DNA is TGTACCGGCAGTTCGCCTAACCCCACAGGGTGTGGCACTGAAGCTTTCTTT.

V gene TRBV6-5 combines with J gene TRBJ1-4; D is possibly TRBD1 (6 bases). The CDR3 covers 14 residues. Per the germline V gene, CDR1 is MNHEY and CDR2 is SVGAGI. V lost 10 bases, J lost 8 bases, and 20 bases lay in between. Here the CDR3 DNA reads TGTGCCAATAGTTACTCGTGGGGGCAGGAAAAACTGTTTTTT. It is translated as CANSYSWGQEKLFF.

This clonotype was seen more than once but under ten times. This sequence may be a read error, since a much larger clone differs from it by one base. The rearrangement joins TRBV6-5 to TRBJ1-1; D is possibly TRBD1 (6 bases). The CDR3 totals 14 residues. Germline V gene data show CDR1 as MNHEY and CDR2 as SVGAGI. The DNA of the CDR3 is TGTGCCAGCAGCAAAGGGGGGGGGAACACTGAAGTTTTCTTT. It is translated as CASSKGGGNTEVFF.

This clonotype was counted between two and nine times. V and J are TRBV28 and TRBJ2-7; D remains unclear. V was cut by 6 bases and J by 6 bases, with 15 bases left in between. Germline-derived CDR1 and CDR2 are MDHEN and SYDVKM. CDR3 length: 13 residues. The CDR3 nucleotides read TGTGCCAGCAGAGTCCAATCCCTCTCCGAGCAGTACTTC. It translates to CASRVQSLSEQYF.

Comment on this clonotype: Germline and junction disagree at one end, which may indicate a read error. The chain recombines TRBV6-1 with TRBJ2-3, with D hard to call. The CDR3 is 12 amino acids. Germline CDR1 reads MNHNS; CDR2 reads SASEGT. CDR3 region: CANALGTDTQYF. CDR3 bases: TGTGCCAACGCACTTGGCACAGATACACAGTATTTT.

This clonotype was seen ten or more times. V and J are TRBV12-3 or TRBV12-4 and TRBJ1-1; D unclear. V lost 1 base, J lost 8 bases, and 11 bases lay in between. The CDR3 is made up of 13 amino acids. Written as DNA, the CDR3 is TGTGCCAGCAGTTTAGGTCCACCAGGCGAAGCTTTCTTT. Its translation: CASSLGPPGEAFF.

V is TRBV3-1 and J is TRBJ2-3; 8 bases are shared with TRBD2. Germline V lookup: CDR1 LGHDT, CDR2 YNNKEL (reference sequence). This CDR3 contains 14 residues. V dropped 6 bases and J dropped 3; count of bases not matched to a gene: 5. The CDR3 here is CASSRGGSTDTQYF. In nucleotides, the CDR3 is TGTGCCAGCAGTCGCGGGGGGTCTACAGATACGCAGTATTTT.

On this clonotype: The junction differs from germline at one of its ends, possibly a read error. The rearrangement links TRBV29-1 to TRBJ2-1; D not resolved. This CDR3 is 15 amino acids long. Germline assignment: CDR1 SQVTM and CDR2 ANQGSEA. The CDR3 region has the DNA TGCAGCGTTGAAGCTTTGGAACCCCTAAACAATGAACAGTTCTTT. Its protein product is CSVEALEPLNNEQFF.

The rearrangement uses TRBV4-1 and TRBJ2-7, with D possibly being TRBD2 (6 bases). Germline-derived CDR1 and CDR2 are MGHRA and YSYEKL. This CDR3 is 15 amino acids long. Trimming left V 0 bases short and J 4 bases short, with 13 bases between. CDR3 coding DNA: TGCGCCAGCAGCCAAGATACGGTTAGCGGATACGAGCAGTACTTC. Encoded protein: CASSQDTVSGYEQYF.

In the case of this clonotype: This may arise from a read error, as a much more abundant clone is one base away. The V gene is TRBV12-3 or TRBV12-4, the J gene TRBJ2-3, with D unclear. CDR3 length: 12 amino acids. The V and J ends lost 7 bases and 2 bases respectively, with 7 bases between them. The CDR3 DNA is TGTGCCAGCAATTCCTTCACAGATACGCAGTATTTT. Protein: CASNSFTDTQYF.

V usage is TRBV4-1 and J usage is TRBJ2-5; possible D gene TRBD1, 6 bases. Trimming took 3 bases from V and 14 from J, leaving 22 bases between them. Looked up from germline, CDR1 is MGHRA and CDR2 is YSYEKL. This CDR3 comprises 14 residues. The CDR3 is CASSQSQQGFPLYF. The CDR3 coding sequence is TGCGCCAGCAGCCAGTCACAACAGGGATTCCCCCTTTACTTC.

The chain links TRBV11-2 to TRBJ1-2; weak D call: TRBD1 (5 bases). Germline V CDR1 and CDR2: SGHAT, FQNNGV. The CDR3 length is 12 residues. The CDR3 region is CVCSFEQAGYTF. The CDR3 DNA sequence: TGTGTCTGCAGCTTCGAACAGGCCGGCTACACCTTC. The variable domain in full, with the rest retrieved from reference TRBV11-2 and TRBJ1-2, is EAGVAQSPRYKIIEKRQSVAFWCNPISGHATLYWYQQILGQGPKLLIQFQNNGVVDDSQLPKDRFSAERLKGVDSTLKIQPAKLEDSAVYLCVCSFEQAGYTFGSGTRLTVV.